This T cell receptor beta chain was captured by sequencing in a study of cytomegalovirus exposure and HLA in healthy donors. Study as a whole: Falling in the Caucasian-associated ancestry cluster were about 82% of 398 genotyped donors. Study outcomes and limitations: Several of the most significant clusters appeared, in a later analysis, to be linked to common viral pathogens. In vitro checks showed that a few CMV-associated chains really do target CMV antigens. Immune exposure data for these donors was limited to CMV serostatus.

With V trimmed by 3 bases and J by 7 bases, 9 bases remained unmatched. In germline, CDR1 is SGHRS, CDR2 YFSETQ. CDR3 length: 15 residues. A note on this clone: Its target is unknown.

In the PCR, 60 Vbeta and 13 Jbeta primers were used. Some clones are missing from TCRdb's copy, which holds only in-frame ones; the method was immunoSEQ multiplex PCR. The sample lists some 150,000 clones, 70% to 80% seen once, with 5% to 6.5% in the top ten. The sequencing sample was made of PBMCs. The receptor was isolated from a man aged 45-65 years in good health and CMV-seropositive. The rearrangement links TRBV5-1 to TRBJ2-1; 8 nucleotides align to TRBD1. CDR3: CASSSTTGGLNEQFF. Written as DNA, the CDR3 is TGCGCCAGCAGCTCTACTACAGGGGGTCTAAATGAGCAGTTCTTC. Filled out from reference TRBV5-1 and TRBJ2-1, the complete variable domain reads KAGVTQTPRYLIKTRGQQVTLSCSPISGHRSVSWYQQTPGQGLQFLFEYFSETQRNKGNFPGRFSGRQFSNSRSEMNVSTLELGDSALYLCASSSTTGGLNEQFFGPGTRLTVL.